This T cell receptor beta chain was observed in a study of blood T cell repertoires in COVID-19. Across the study: The United States, Italy and Spain were the sources of the acute and convalescent COVID-19 samples. Sources were T cells, B-cell-depleted T cells, or PBMCs; the material itself was cDNA or gDNA.

Authors' methods: Researchers report that nucleated cell counts were estimated from reference gene primer amplification. This table comes from immunoSEQ multiplex PCR, and its TCRdb copy is limited to in-frame clones, with some not included. The V and J calls and clone size were taken over from that table, and D and trimming were inferred from the DNA. The profile shows under 200,000 clones, 86% of them singletons. Seattle patient enrollment occurred during active infection, with longitudinal follow-up thereafter. CDR1 and CDR2 (germline): MNHEY, SVGAGI. Trimming left V 6 bases short and J 7 bases short, with 15 bases between. The CDR3 extends over 13 amino acids.

The TCR comes from a woman between 55 and 75 years old with COVID-19, enrolled during active disease. Sequencing was carried out using peripheral blood. The gene calls are TRBV6-5 and TRBJ1-1; D not certain. The DNA for the CDR3 is TGTGCCAGCAGACCCGTTGGCGGGGTTGAAGCTTTCTTT. Translating it yields CASRPVGGVEAFF.